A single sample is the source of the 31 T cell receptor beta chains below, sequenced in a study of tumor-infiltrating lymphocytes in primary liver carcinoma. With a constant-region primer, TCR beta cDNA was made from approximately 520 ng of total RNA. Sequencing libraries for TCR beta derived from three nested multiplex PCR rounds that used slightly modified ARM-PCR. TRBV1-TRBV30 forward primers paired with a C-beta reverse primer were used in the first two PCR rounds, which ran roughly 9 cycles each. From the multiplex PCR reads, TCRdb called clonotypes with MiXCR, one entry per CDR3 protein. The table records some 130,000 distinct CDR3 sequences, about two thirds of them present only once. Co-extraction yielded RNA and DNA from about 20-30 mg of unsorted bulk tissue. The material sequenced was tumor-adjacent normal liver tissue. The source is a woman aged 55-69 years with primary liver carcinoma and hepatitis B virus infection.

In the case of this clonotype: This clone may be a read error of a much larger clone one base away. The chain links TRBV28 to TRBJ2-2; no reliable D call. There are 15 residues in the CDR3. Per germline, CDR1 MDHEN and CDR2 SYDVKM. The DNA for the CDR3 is TGTACCAGCAGTTTCCCAAGTTCGTTCACCGGGGAGCTGTTTTTT. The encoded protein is CTSSFPSSFTGELFF.

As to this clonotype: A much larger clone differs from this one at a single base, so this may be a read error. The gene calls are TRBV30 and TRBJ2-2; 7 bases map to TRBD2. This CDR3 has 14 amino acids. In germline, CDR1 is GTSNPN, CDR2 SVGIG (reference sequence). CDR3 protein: CVWSASGNTGELFF. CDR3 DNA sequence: TGTGTCTGGAGTGCTAGCGGAAACACCGGGGAGCTGTTTTTT.

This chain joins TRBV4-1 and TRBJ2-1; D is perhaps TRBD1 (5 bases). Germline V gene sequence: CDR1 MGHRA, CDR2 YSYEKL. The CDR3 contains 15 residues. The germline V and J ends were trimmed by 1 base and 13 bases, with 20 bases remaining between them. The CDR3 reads CASSQGSAGCLDQFF. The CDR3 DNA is TGCGCCAGCAGCCAAGGTTCGGCAGGGTGCCTTGACCAGTTCTTC.

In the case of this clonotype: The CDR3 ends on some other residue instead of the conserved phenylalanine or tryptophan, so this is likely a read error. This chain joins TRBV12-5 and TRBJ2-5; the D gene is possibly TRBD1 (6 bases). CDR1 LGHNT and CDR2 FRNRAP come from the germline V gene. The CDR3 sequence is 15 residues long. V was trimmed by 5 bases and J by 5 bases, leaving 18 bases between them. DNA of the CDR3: TGTGCTAGTGGTACCACGGGCAGCCAGGGGGAGACCCAGTACTCC. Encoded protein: CASGTTGSQGETQYS.

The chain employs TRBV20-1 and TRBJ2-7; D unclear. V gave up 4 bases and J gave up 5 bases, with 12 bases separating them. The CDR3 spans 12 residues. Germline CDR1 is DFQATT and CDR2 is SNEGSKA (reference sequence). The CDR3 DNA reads TGCAGTGCTACACGTTTAGAGGACGAGCAGTACTTC. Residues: CSATRLEDEQYF.

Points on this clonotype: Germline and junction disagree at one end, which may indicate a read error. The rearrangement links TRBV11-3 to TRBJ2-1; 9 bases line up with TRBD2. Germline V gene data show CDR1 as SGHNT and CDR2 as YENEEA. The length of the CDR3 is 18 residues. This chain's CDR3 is CTSSLGQGGGAGYNEQFF. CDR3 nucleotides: TGTACCAGCAGTTTAGGTCAAGGCGGGGGGGCCGGCTACAATGAGCAGTTCTTC.

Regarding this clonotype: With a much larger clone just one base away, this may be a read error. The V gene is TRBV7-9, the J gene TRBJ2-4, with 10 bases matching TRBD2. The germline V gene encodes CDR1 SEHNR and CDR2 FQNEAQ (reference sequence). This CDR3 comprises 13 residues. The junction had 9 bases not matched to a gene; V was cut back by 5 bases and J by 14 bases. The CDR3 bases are TGTGCCAGCAGCCTCGCTAGCGGGAGATTTAAGTACTTC. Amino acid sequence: CASSLASGRFKYF.

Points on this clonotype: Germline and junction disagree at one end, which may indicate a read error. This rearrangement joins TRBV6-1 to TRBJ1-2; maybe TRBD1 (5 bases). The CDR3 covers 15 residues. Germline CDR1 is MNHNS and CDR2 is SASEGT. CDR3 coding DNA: TGTGCCAGCGGTGAAGTGGGGGAATGGATCTCTGGCTACACCTTC. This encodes CASGEVGEWISGYTF.

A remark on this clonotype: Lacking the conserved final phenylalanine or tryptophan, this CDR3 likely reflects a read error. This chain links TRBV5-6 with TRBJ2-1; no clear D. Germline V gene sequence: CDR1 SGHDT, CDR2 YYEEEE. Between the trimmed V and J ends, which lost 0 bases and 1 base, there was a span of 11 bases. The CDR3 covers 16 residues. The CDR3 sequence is CASSLVRWRSYNEQFI. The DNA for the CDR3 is TGTGCCAGCAGCTTGGTTCGCTGGAGATCCTACAATGAGCAGTTCATC.

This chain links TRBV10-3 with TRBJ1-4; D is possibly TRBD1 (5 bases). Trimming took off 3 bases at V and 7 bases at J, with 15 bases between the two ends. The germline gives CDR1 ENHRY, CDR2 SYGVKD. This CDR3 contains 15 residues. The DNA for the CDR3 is TGTGCCATCAGTGATCCCGGGGCCGGAGTTGAAAAACTGTTTTTT. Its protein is CAISDPGAGVEKLFF.

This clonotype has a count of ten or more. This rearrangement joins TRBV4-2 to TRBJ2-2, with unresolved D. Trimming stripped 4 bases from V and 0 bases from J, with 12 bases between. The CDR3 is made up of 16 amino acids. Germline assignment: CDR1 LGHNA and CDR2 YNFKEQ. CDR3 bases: TGTGCCAGCAGCCGCCAGGTCCGCGCGAACACCGGGGAGCTGTTTTTT. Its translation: CASSRQVRANTGELFF.

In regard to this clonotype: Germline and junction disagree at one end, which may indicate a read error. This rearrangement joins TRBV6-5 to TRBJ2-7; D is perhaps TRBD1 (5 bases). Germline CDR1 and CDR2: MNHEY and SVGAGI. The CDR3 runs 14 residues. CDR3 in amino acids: CATQGSLGHNEQYF. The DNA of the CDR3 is TGTGCCACTCAAGGTTCCTTGGGGCACAACGAGCAATACTTC.

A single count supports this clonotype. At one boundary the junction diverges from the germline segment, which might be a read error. The CDR3 coding sequence is TGTGCCAGTAGCCAATATCTGCCCACGAGCTCCTACGAGCAGTACTTC. Translation gives CASSQYLPTSSYEQYF. J is TRBJ2-7 and V is TRBV4-2, with D unresolved. From germline, CDR1 is LGHNA and CDR2 YNFKEQ. There are 16 residues in the CDR3.

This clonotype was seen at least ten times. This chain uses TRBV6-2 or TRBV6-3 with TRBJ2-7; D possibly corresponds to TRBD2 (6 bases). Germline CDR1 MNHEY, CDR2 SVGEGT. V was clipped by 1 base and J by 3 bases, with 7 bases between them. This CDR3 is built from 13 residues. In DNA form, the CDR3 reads TGTGCCAGCAGTTACTGGGAGGACTACGAGCAGTACTTC. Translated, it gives CASSYWEDYEQYF.

In DNA form, the CDR3 reads TGCGCCAGCAGCTCAGGGGAACGGGGGAACATTCAGTACTTC. Its protein product is CASSSGERGNIQYF. The V call is TRBV5-1, the J call TRBJ2-4; tentatively, D is TRBD1 or TRBD2 (6 bases each). The CDR3 contains 14 residues. Trimming removed 3 bases at V and 7 bases at J, with 14 bases between. Looked up from germline, CDR1 is SGHRS and CDR2 is YFSETQ.

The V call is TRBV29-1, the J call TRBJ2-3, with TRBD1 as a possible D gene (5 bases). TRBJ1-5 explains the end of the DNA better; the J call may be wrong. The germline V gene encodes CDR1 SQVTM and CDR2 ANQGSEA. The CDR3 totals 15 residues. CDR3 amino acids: CSVAGLAGGPDTQHF. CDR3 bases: TGCAGCGTAGCGGGACTAGCAGGAGGGCCAGATACGCAGCATTTT.

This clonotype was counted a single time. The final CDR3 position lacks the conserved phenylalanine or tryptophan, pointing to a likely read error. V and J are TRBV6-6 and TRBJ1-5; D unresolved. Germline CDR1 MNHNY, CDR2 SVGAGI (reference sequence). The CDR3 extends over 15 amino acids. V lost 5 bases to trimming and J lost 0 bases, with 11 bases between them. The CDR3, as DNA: TGTGCCAGCAGTCCTACAGAGGTTAGCAATCAGCCCCAGCATTCT. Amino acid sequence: CASSPTEVSNQPQHS.

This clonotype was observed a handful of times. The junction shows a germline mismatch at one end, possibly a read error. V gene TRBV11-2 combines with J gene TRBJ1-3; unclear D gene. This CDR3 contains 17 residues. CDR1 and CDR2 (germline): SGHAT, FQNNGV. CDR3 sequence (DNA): TGTGCCAGCAGCTTAGCTCCTAGAACGGGCTCTGGAAGCACCATATATTTT. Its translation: CASSLAPRTGSGSTIYF.

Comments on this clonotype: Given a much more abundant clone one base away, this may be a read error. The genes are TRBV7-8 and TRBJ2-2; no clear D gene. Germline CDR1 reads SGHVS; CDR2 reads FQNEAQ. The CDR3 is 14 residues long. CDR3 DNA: TGTGCCAGCAGCCCCTGGCTGAACACCGTGGAGCTGTTTTTT. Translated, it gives CASSPWLNTVELFF. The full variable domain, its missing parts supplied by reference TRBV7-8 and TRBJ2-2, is GAGVSQSPRYKVAKRGQDVALRCDPISGHVSLFWYQQALGQGPEFLTYFQNEAQLDKSGLPSDRFFAERPEGSVSTLKIQRTQQEDSAVYLCASSPWLNTVELFFGEGSRLTVL.

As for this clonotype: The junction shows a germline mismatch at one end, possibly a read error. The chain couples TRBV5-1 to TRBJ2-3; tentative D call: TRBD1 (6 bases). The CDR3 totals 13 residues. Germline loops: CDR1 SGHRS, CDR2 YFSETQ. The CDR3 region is CASSLFETGTQYF. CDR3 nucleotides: TGTGCCAGCAGCTTGTTTGAGACAGGTACGCAGTATTTT.

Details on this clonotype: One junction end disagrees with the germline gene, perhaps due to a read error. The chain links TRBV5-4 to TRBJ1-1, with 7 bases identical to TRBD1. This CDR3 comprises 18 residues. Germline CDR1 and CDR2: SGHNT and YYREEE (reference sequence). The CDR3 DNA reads TGTGCCACCAGCTTGGTGGTTGGTAGCAGGGGGATCAGTATTGAAGCTTTCTTT. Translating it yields CATSLVVGSRGISIEAFF.

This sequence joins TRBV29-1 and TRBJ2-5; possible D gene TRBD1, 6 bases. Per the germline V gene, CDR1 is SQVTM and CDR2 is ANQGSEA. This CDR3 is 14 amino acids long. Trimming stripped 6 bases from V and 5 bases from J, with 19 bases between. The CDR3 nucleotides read TGCAGCGTCCCCAAATCAGGGGCAGAGGAGACCCAGTACTTC. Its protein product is CSVPKSGAEETQYF. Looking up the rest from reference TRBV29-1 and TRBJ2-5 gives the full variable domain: SAVISQKPSRDICQRGTSLTIQCQVDSQVTMMFWYRQQPGQSLTLIATANQGSEATYESGFVIDKFPISRPNLTFSTLTVSNMSPEDSSIYLCSVPKSGAEETQYFGPGTRLLVL.

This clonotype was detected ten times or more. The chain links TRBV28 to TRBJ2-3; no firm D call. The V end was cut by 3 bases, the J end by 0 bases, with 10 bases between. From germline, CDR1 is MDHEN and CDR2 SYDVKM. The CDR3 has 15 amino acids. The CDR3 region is CASSLDPASTDTQYF. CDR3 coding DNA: TGTGCCAGCAGTTTGGATCCAGCGAGCACAGATACGCAGTATTTT.

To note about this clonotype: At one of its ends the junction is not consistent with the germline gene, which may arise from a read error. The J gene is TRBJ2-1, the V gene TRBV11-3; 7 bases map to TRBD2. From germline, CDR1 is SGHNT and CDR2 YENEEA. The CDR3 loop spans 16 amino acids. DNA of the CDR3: TGTGCCAGTAGCTTAGGTGGCGGACTAGGGCGAAATGGGCAGTTCTTT. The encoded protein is CASSLGGGLGRNGQFF.

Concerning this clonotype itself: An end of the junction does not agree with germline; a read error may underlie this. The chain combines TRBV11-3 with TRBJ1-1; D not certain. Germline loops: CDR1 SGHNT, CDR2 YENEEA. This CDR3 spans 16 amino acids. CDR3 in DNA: TGTGCCAGCATCTTAGTCGGGGAATACCGGAATACTGAAGCGTTCTTT. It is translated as CASILVGEYRNTEAFF.

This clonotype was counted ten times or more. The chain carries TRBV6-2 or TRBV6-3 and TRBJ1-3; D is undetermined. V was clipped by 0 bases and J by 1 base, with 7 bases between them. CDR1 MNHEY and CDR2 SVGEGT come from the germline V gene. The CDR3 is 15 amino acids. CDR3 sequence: CASSYSRVSGNTIYF. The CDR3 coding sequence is TGTGCCAGCAGTTACTCAAGAGTTTCTGGAAACACCATATATTTT.

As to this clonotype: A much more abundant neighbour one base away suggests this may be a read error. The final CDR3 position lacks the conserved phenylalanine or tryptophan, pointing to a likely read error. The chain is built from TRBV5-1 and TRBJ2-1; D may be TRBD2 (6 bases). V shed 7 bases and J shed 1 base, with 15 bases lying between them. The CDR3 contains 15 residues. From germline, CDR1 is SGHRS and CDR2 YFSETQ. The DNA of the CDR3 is TGCGCCAGCGGAAGCTCGGGGGTTTCCTACAATGAGCAGTTCTTA. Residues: CASGSSGVSYNEQFL.

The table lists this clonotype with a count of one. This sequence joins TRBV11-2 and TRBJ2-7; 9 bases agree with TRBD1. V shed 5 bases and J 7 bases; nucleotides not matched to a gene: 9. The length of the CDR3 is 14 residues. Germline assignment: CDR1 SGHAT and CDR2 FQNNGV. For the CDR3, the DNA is TGTGCCAGCAGCCCCGGACAGGGGCGACGGGAGCAGTACTTC. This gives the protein CASSPGQGRREQYF. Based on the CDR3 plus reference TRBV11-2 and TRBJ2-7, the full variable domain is EAGVAQSPRYKIIEKRQSVAFWCNPISGHATLYWYQQILGQGPKLLIQFQNNGVVDDSQLPKDRFSAERLKGVDSTLKIQPAKLEDSAVYLCASSPGQGRREQYFGPGTRLTVT.

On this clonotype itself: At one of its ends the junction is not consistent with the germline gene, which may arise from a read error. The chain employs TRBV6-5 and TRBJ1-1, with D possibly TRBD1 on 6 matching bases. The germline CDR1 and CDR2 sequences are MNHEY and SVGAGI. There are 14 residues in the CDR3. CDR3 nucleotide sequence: TGTGCCAGCATCGAAGCAGGGGTGAAAACTGAAGCTTTCTTT. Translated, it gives CASIEAGVKTEAFF.

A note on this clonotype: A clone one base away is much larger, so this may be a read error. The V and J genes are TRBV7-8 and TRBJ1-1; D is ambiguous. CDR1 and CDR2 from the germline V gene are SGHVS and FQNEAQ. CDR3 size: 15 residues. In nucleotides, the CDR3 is TGTGTCAGCAGCTTAGGCTGGATCGGGAACACTGAAGCTTTCTTT. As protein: CVSSLGWIGNTEAFF.

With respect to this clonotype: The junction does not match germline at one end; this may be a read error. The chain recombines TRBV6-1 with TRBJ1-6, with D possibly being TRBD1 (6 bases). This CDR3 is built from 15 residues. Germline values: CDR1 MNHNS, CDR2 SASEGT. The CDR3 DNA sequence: TGTGCCAGCAGAGGACAGTTATCACCGAATTCACCCTTCCACTTT. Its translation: CASRGQLSPNSPFHF.